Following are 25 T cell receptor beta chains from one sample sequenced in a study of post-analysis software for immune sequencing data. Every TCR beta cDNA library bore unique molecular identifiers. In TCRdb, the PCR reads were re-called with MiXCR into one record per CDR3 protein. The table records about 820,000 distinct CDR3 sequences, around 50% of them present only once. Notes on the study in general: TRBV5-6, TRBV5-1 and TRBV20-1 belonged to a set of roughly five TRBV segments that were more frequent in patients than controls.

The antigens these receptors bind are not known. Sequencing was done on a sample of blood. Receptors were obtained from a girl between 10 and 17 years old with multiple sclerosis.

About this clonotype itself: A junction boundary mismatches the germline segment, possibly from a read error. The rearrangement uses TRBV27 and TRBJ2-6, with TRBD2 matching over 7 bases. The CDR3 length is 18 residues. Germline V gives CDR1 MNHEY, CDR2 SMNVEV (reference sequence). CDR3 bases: TGTGCCAGCAGTCGGGAGGCCGGCTCGTTCTCTGGGGCCAACGTCCGGACTTTC. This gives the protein CASSREAGSFSGANVRTF.

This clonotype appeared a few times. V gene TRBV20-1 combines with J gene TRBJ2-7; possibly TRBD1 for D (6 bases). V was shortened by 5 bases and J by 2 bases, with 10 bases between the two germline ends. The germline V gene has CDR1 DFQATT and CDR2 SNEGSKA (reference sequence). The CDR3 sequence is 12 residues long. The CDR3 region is CSARQDPYEQYF. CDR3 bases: TGCAGTGCTCGACAGGACCCCTACGAGCAGTACTTC.

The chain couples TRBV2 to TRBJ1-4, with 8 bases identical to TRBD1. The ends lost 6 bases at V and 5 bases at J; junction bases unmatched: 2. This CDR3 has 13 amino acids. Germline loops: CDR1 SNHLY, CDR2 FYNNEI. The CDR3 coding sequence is TGTGCCAGCAGATGGGACAGGAATGAAAAACTGTTTTTT. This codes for CASRWDRNEKLFF.

The CDR3 sequence is CASSPRLGQVHDETQYF. The CDR3 DNA follows: TGTGCCAGCAGCCCCCGGCTCGGGCAGGTACACGACGAGACCCAGTACTTC. The chain links TRBV14 to TRBJ2-5; D is unresolved. CDR3 size: 17 residues. V was pared by 4 bases and J by 5 bases, with 23 bases between. Germline lookup yields CDR1 SGHDN and CDR2 FVKESK. The full variable domain, rest sourced from reference TRBV14 and TRBJ2-5, is EAGVTQFPSHSVIEKGQTVTLRCDPISGHDNLYWYRRVMGKEIKFLLHFVKESKQDESGMPNNRFLAERTGGTYSTLKVQPAELEDSGVYFCASSPRLGQVHDETQYFGPGTRLLVL.

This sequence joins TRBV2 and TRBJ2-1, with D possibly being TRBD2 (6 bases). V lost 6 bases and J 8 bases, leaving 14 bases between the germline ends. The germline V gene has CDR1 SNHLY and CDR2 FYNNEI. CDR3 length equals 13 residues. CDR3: CASRYSEGHEQFF. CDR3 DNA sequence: TGTGCCAGCAGGTATTCGGAGGGACATGAGCAGTTCTTC.

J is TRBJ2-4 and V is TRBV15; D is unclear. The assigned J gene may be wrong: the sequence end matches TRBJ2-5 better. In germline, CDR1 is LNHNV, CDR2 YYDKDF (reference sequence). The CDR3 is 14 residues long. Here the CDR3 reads CATSRGPIGETQYF. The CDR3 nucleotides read TGTGCCACCAGCAGAGGTCCCATTGGGGAGACCCAGTACTTC.

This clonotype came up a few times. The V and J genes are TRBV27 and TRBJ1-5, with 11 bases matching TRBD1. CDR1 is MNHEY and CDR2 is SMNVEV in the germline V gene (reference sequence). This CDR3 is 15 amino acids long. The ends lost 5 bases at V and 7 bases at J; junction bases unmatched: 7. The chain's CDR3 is CASSLGQGAGQPQHF. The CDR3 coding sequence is TGTGCCAGCAGTCTTGGACAGGGGGCCGGACAGCCCCAGCATTTT.

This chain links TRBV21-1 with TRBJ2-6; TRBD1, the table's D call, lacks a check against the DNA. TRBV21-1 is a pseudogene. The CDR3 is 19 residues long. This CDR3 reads CASSKSAGPGNSGANVLTF. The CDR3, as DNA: TGTGCCAGCAGCAAATCAGCCGGGCCAGGAAACTCTGGGGCCAACGTCCTGACTTTC.

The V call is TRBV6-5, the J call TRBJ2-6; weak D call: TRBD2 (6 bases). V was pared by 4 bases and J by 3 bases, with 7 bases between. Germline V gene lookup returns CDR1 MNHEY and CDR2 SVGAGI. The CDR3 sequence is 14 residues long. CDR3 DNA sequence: TGTGCCAGCAGTTCGGGAGTTGGGGCCAACGTCCTGACTTTC. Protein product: CASSSGVGANVLTF.

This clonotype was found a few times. CDR3 residues: CASSLHPRPSLGLRETQYF. The CDR3 coding sequence is TGTGCCAGCAGTTTACATCCGAGGCCCTCATTAGGGTTACGAGAGACCCAGTACTTC. The V gene is TRBV12-3 or TRBV12-4, the J gene TRBJ2-7; D uncertain. The DNA matches TRBJ2-5 better at its end, which makes the J call doubtful. The CDR3 totals 19 residues.

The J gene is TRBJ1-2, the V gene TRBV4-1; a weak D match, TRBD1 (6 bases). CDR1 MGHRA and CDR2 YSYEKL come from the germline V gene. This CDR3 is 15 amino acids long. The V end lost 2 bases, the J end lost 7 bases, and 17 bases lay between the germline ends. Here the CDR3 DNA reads TGCGCCAGCAGCCAACCGGGCGCAGGGGACGCTGGCTACACCTTC. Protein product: CASSQPGAGDAGYTF.

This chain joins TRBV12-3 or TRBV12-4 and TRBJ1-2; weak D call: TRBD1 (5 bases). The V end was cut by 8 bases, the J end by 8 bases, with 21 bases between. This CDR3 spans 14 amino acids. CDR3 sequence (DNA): TGTGCCAGCCGCCGGGGAGGGGCACCGAAGGGCTACACCTTC. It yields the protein CASRRGGAPKGYTF.

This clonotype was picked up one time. This chain's CDR3 is CASSRPGTYVGTDTQYF. The CDR3 DNA reads TGTGCCAGCAGCCGACCTGGGACCTACGTTGGCACAGATACGCAGTATTTT. This rearrangement joins TRBV6-1 to TRBJ2-3; D may correspond to TRBD1 or TRBD2 (5 bases each). This CDR3 has 17 amino acids. The V gene lost 6 bases and the J gene lost 1 base, with 20 bases spanning the gap. CDR1 is MNHNS and CDR2 is SASEGT in the germline V gene.

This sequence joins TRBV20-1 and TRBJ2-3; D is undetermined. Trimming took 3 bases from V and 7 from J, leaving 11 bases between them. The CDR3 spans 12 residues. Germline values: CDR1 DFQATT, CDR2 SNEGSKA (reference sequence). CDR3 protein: CSARAVSYTQYF. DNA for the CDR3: TGCAGTGCTAGGGCCGTTTCGTATACGCAGTATTTT.

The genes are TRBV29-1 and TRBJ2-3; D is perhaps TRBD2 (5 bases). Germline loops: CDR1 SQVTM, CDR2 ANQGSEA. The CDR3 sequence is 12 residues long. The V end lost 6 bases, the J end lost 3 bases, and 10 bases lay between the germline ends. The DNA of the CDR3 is TGCAGCGTACGGAGAGGGACAGATACGCAGTATTTT. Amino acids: CSVRRGTDTQYF.

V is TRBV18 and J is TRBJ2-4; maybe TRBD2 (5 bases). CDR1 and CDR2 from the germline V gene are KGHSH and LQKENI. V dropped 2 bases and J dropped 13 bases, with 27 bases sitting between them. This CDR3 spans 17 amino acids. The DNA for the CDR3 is TGTGCCAGCTCACCATCGTTCGTACGGGCGGGTTTCGAGGAGCAGTACTTC. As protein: CASSPSFVRAGFEEQYF.

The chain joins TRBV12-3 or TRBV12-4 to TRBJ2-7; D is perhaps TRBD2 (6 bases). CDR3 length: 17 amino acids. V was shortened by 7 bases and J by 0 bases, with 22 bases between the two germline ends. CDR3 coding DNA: TGTGCCAGCACTCCTGGGAACGGGGGTCTTAGCTCCTACGAGCAGTACTTC. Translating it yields CASTPGNGGLSSYEQYF.

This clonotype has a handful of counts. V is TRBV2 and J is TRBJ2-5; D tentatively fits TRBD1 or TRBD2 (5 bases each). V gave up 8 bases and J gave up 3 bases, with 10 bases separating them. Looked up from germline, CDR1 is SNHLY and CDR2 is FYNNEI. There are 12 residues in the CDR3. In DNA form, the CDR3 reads TGTGCCAGCCTCCAGGGAGAAGAGACCCAGTACTTC. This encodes CASLQGEETQYF.

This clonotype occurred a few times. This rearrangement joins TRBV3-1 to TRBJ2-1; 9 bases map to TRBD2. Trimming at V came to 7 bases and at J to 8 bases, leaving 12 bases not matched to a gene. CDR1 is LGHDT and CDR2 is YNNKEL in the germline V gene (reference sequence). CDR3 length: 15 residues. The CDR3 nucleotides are TGTGCCAGCACCCCAGCGGGAGGTAGGGTCTATGAGCAGTTCTTC. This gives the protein CASTPAGGRVYEQFF.

The CDR3 DNA is TGTGCCAGCAGCCCCACAAGGCTTCCCTCGGCAGCCCAGCATTTT. Its protein is CASSPTRLPSAAQHF. The chain employs TRBV27 and TRBJ1-5; D is unclear. The CDR3 is 15 residues long. CDR1 MNHEY and CDR2 SMNVEV come from the germline V gene (reference sequence). Trimming cost V 6 bases and J 11 bases, with 23 bases left between them.

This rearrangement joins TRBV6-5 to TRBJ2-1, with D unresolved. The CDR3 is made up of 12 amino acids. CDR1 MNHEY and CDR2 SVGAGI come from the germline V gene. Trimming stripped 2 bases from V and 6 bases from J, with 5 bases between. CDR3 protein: CASSYRSNEQFF. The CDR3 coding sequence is TGTGCCAGCAGTTACCGCAGCAATGAGCAGTTCTTC.

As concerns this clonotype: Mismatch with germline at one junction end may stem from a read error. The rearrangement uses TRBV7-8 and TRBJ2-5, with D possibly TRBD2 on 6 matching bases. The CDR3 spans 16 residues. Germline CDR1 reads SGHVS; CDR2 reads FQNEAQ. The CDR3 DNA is TGTGCCAGCAGCGTAGGGTGGGGGACTGGGCAAGGGACCCAGTACTTC. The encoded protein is CASSVGWGTGQGTQYF.

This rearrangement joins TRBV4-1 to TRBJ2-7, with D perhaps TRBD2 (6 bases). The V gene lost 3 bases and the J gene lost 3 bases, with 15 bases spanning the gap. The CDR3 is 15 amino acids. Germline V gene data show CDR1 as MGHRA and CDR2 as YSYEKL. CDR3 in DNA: TGCGCCAGCAGCCAGCCGGCGGCGGGAAACTACGAGCAGTACTTC. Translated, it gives CASSQPAAGNYEQYF.

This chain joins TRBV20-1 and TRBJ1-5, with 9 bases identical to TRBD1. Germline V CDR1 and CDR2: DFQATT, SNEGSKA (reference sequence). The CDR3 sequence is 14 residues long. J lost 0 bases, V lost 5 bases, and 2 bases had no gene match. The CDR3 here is CSAWDRVSNQPQHF. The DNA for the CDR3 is TGCAGTGCTTGGGACAGGGTTAGCAATCAGCCCCAGCATTTT.

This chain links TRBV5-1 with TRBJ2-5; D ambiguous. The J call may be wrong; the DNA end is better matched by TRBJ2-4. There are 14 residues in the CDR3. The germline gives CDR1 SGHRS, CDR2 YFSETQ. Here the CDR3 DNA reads TGCGCCAGCAGCTTGGATGGCCCCAGGAACATTCAGTACTTC. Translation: CASSLDGPRNIQYF.